Listed below are T cell receptor beta chains from one sample, sequenced in a study of blood T cell repertoires in COVID-19. Profiling relied on immunoSEQ multiplex PCR, and the TCRdb table lists in-frame clones only, not all of them. The repertoire holds 75,000 to 90,000 clones, under 80% seen once, with around 33% in the top ten. The sequenced sample consisted of peripheral blood. The receptors were gathered from a man in his fifties or sixties with COVID-19, enrolled during active disease. Both conserved end residues are part of each CDR3. The D gene is left open where the match is weak. Expanded clones are given a class, and other clones once, few, many or no size at all.

abundance,v_gene,d_gene,j_gene,CDR3aa,CDR3nt
-,TRBV6-2/TRBV6-3,-,TRBJ2-7,CASSYPSTLYEQYF,TGTGCCAGCAGTTACCCCTCGACATTATACGAGCAGTACTTC
-,TRBV10-3,TRBD1,TRBJ2-7,CAIRGDGTGAFSYEQYF,TGTGCCATCAGGGGGGACGGGACAGGGGCTTTCTCCTACGAGCAGTACTTC
-,TRBV19,-,TRBJ1-1,CASSILGADTEAFF,TGTGCCAGTAGTATCCTGGGGGCTGACACTGAAGCTTTCTTT
-,TRBV6-6,TRBD2,TRBJ2-7,CASSYPPQRGTYEQYF,TGTGCCAGCAGTTACCCTCCCCAGCGGGGGACCTACGAGCAGTACTTC
-,TRBV7-6,-,TRBJ1-3,CASSLPGNTIYF,TGTGCCAGCAGCTTACCGGGAAACACCATATATTTT
-,TRBV5-6,-,TRBJ2-6,CASSSGGKGSGANVLTF,TGTGCCAGCAGCTCGGGGGGCAAGGGGTCTGGGGCCAACGTCCTGACTTTC
-,TRBV5-5,TRBD1,TRBJ1-5,CASSLTPPGQGYNQPQHF,TGTGCCAGCAGCTTGACCCCCCCCGGACAGGGGTACAATCAGCCCCAGCATTTT
-,TRBV27,-,TRBJ1-4,CASSLSNRGMGYEKLFF,TGTGCCAGCAGTTTATCCAACCGCGGGATGGGGTATGAAAAACTGTTTTTT
-,TRBV19,TRBD1,TRBJ1-1,CASSTGQGRAFF,TGTGCCAGTAGTACCGGACAGGGGCGAGCTTTCTTT
-,TRBV19,-,TRBJ1-1,CASSIGTANTEAFF,TGTGCCAGTAGTATAGGGACAGCCAACACTGAAGCTTTCTTT
-,TRBV6-2/TRBV6-3,TRBD2,TRBJ2-7,CASSVAGGRYEQYF,TGTGCCAGCAGTGTAGCGGGGGGGCGGTACGAGCAGTACTTC
-,TRBV4-1,-,TRBJ1-2,CASSTPGATNYGYTF,TGCGCCAGCAGCACCCCAGGGGCGACTAACTATGGCTACACCTTC
-,TRBV27,-,TRBJ1-6,CASSLGAVYSPLHF,TGTGCCAGCAGTTTAGGGGCGGTTTATTCACCCCTCCACTTT
once,TRBV15,TRBD2,TRBJ2-1,CATSRGRIAGGNNEQFF,TGTGCCACCAGCAGAGGGAGAATAGCGGGGGGCAACAATGAGCAGTTCTTC
-,TRBV4-1,TRBD2,TRBJ2-2,CASSQDNPTSGGRGELFF,TGCGCCAGCAGCCAAGATAATCCCACTAGCGGGGGCCGCGGGGAGCTGTTTTTT
-,TRBV7-3,TRBD1,TRBJ2-6,CASQRTGVSSGANVLTF,TGTGCCAGCCAGCGGACAGGGGTTAGCTCTGGGGCCAACGTCCTGACTTTC
-,TRBV2,-,TRBJ2-2,CASSVRGTGELFF,TGTGCCAGCAGTGTACGGGGAACCGGGGAGCTGTTTTTT
-,TRBV6-5,TRBD1,TRBJ2-7,CASSTRQGWYEQYF,TGTGCCAGCAGTACCCGACAGGGTTGGTACGAGCAGTACTTC
few,TRBV2,TRBD2,TRBJ2-5,CASSVAGTSGVRGKTQYF,TGTGCCAGCAGTGTCGCCGGGACTAGCGGGGTTAGGGGAAAGACCCAGTACTTC
-,TRBV27,-,TRBJ1-2,CASSLREGQDPLGYTF,TGTGCCAGCAGTTTAAGAGAGGGACAAGATCCTCTTGGCTACACCTTC
-,TRBV3-1/TRBV3-2,-,TRBJ1-1,CASSQGPPGYNTEAFF,TGTGCCAGCAGCCAAGGGCCCCCAGGCTATAACACTGAAGCTTTCTTT
-,TRBV5-1,-,TRBJ2-1,CASSLALGGNEQFF,TGCGCCAGCAGCTTGGCCTTAGGGGGCAATGAGCAGTTCTTC
-,TRBV27,-,TRBJ1-6,CASRTGGANNSPLHF,TGTGCCAGCAGAACGGGAGGGGCGAATAATTCACCCCTCCACTTT
-,TRBV5-6,-,TRBJ1-1,CASTRFTSRRTNTEAFF,TGTGCCAGCACCCGATTTACGTCGCGACGGACAAACACTGAAGCTTTCTTT
-,TRBV29-1,TRBD1,TRBJ2-3,CSVGTGGGDTQYF,TGCAGCGTTGGGACAGGAGGCGGAGATACGCAGTATTTT
-,TRBV5-1,TRBD1,TRBJ1-1,CASSSQGSTEAFF,TGCGCCAGCAGCTCACAGGGGAGTACTGAAGCTTTCTTT
-,TRBV6-5,TRBD2,TRBJ2-3,CASSYSASGSDTQYF,TGTGCCAGCAGTTACTCGGCTAGCGGGAGTGATACGCAGTATTTT
-,TRBV9,-,TRBJ2-6,CASSARPSKQGAGANVLTF,TGTGCCAGCAGCGCCAGGCCGTCGAAGCAAGGGGCTGGGGCCAACGTCCTGACTTTC
-,TRBV4-1,TRBD2,TRBJ2-7,CASSPQPGGNSYEQYF,TGCGCCAGCAGCCCCCAACCGGGGGGAAACTCCTACGAGCAGTACTTC
-,TRBV7-9,-,TRBJ2-7,CASSQLRSGIGEQYF,TGTGCCAGCAGCCAATTACGTTCAGGGATCGGAGAGCAGTACTTC
-,TRBV19,-,TRBJ2-6,CASSPSGGAGANVLTF,TGTGCCAGTAGTCCTAGTGGGGGCGCTGGGGCCAACGTCCTGACTTTC
-,TRBV5-5,-,TRBJ2-7,CASSQLYEQYF,TGTGCCAGCAGCCAACTCTACGAGCAGTACTTC
once,TRBV11-2,TRBD1,TRBJ1-2,CASSLDDRAGYTF,TGTGCCAGCAGCTTAGACGACAGGGCTGGCTACACCTTC
-,TRBV5-1,TRBD1,TRBJ2-5,CASSLQGQGFETQYF,TGCGCCAGCAGCTTGCAGGGACAGGGGTTCGAGACCCAGTACTTC
-,TRBV19,-,TRBJ1-5,CASSIGEGGLDQPQHF,TGTGCCAGTAGTATAGGCGAGGGAGGGTTGGATCAGCCCCAGCATTTT
once,TRBV5-4,TRBD2,TRBJ2-1,CASSRTSGEYNEQFF,TGTGCCAGCAGCCGGACTAGCGGGGAATACAATGAGCAGTTCTTC
-,TRBV6-5,-,TRBJ1-1,CASSLVAMNTEAFF,TGTGCCAGCAGTCTCGTAGCCATGAACACTGAAGCTTTCTTT
once,TRBV21-1,-,TRBJ1-6,CASTRGESSYNSPLHF,TGTGCCAGCACCAGGGGGGAGAGCTCCTATAATTCACCCCTCCACTTT
once,TRBV5-1,TRBD1,TRBJ2-5,CASSYPTRNPGQGKETQYF,TGCGCCAGCAGCTATCCCACTAGAAACCCGGGACAGGGAAAAGAGACCCAGTACTTC
-,TRBV5-1,-,TRBJ2-5,CASSLGGLGETQYF,TGCGCCAGCAGCTTGGGGGGGCTCGGGGAGACCCAGTACTTC
-,TRBV5-4,TRBD1,TRBJ1-2,CASSERQGWVYGYTF,TGTGCCAGCAGCGAAAGACAGGGATGGGTCTATGGCTACACCTTC
-,TRBV25-1,-,TRBJ1-3,CASSEPRSGNTIYF,TGTGCCAGCAGTGAACCGAGATCTGGAAACACCATATATTTT
-,TRBV18,-,TRBJ1-3,CASSLTGQSGNTIYF,TGTGCCAGCTCACTTACAGGTCAATCTGGAAACACCATATATTTT
-,TRBV7-9,-,TRBJ1-4,CASSSGEKLFF,TGTGCCAGCAGCTCAGGAGAAAAACTGTTTTTT
-,TRBV7-3,-,TRBJ2-3,CASSLISGNTDTQYF,TGTGCCAGCAGCTTAATTTCGGGGAACACAGATACGCAGTATTTT
-,TRBV5-4,TRBD1,TRBJ2-6,CASKGQLVSGANVLTF,TGTGCCAGCAAGGGACAGTTAGTCTCTGGGGCCAACGTCCTGACTTTC
-,TRBV5-6,-,TRBJ2-7,CASSLVGGGAGLSYEQYF,TGTGCCAGCAGCTTGGTGGGCGGTGGAGCGGGCCTCTCCTACGAGCAGTACTTC
-,TRBV27,-,TRBJ1-6,CASSPGGYNSPLHF,TGTGCCAGCAGTCCCGGGGGTTATAATTCACCCCTCCACTTT
-,TRBV24-1,TRBD1,TRBJ2-3,CATSDGTVSTDTQYF,TGTGCCACCAGTGACGGGACAGTTAGCACAGATACGCAGTATTTT
-,TRBV7-2,TRBD1,TRBJ2-7,CASSSTQGAYEQYF,TGTGCCAGCAGCTCGACTCAGGGGGCATACGAGCAGTACTTC
-,TRBV5-4,TRBD1,TRBJ2-2,CASSSGQVPIGDTGELFF,TGTGCCAGCAGCTCCGGACAGGTACCCATTGGTGACACCGGGGAGCTGTTTTTT
-,TRBV6-2/TRBV6-3,-,TRBJ1-2,CASSYSAGVTYGYTF,TGTGCCAGCAGTTACTCGGCAGGGGTGACCTATGGCTACACCTTC
-,TRBV7-2,TRBD2,TRBJ2-1,CASSLLPGTSGRGNEQFF,TGTGCCAGCAGCTTGTTACCCGGGACTAGCGGGAGGGGGAATGAGCAGTTCTTC
-,TRBV7-9,-,TRBJ1-1,CASSSGLPRAEAFF,TGTGCCAGCAGCTCGGGACTCCCGCGCGCTGAAGCTTTCTTT
-,TRBV6-6,TRBD1,TRBJ2-7,CASRRQGYEQYF,TGTGCCAGCAGGCGACAGGGATACGAGCAGTACTTC
-,TRBV5-4,-,TRBJ2-3,CASSLFGGDTQYF,TGTGCCAGCAGCTTGTTCGGGGGAGATACGCAGTATTTT
-,TRBV5-1,TRBD1,TRBJ2-1,CASSLGTGLDNEQFF,TGCGCCAGCAGCTTGGGGACAGGGCTCGACAATGAGCAGTTCTTC
-,TRBV7-2,TRBD1,TRBJ2-1,CASSPEGQGMNEQFF,TGTGCCAGCAGCCCCGAGGGACAGGGTATGAATGAGCAGTTCTTC
-,TRBV5-4,TRBD1,TRBJ2-3,CASSSSPGTVLGTQYF,TGTGCCAGCAGCTCTAGTCCCGGGACAGTTCTTGGTACGCAGTATTTT